These T cell receptor beta chains were read from a single sample in a study of T-cell memory formation after mild COVID-19. One entry per CDR3 protein, called by TCRdb with MiXCR from the 5' RACE reads. The data show roughly 250,000 distinct CDR3 sequences, around 17% seen once. The material sequenced was PBMCs or a T cell subset sorted from them (not recorded which). These receptors came from a young man who had mild COVID-19 (a few samples of this study predate the infection). Cell type and time point are not known. Each CDR3 is given with its conserved first and last residue. A D gene is named only where the DNA matches it firmly. Size values are once, few and many counts, or a class for expanded clones, and some rows have none.

abundance: -
d_gene: TRBD1
j_gene: TRBJ1-5
v_gene: TRBV5-6
CDR3aa: CASSSDRRLNQPQHF
CDR3nt: TGTGCCAGCAGCTCGGACAGGCGACTCAATCAGCCCCAGCATTTT

abundance: -
d_gene: -
j_gene: TRBJ1-5
v_gene: TRBV27
CDR3aa: CASGSSNQPQHF
CDR3nt: TGTGCCAGCGGCTCAAGCAATCAGCCCCAGCATTTT

abundance: few
d_gene: -
j_gene: TRBJ2-2
v_gene: TRBV15
CDR3aa: CATSRGGGGIDTGELFF
CDR3nt: TGTGCCACCAGCAGGGGGGGAGGGGGCATTGACACCGGGGAGCTGTTTTTT

abundance: -
d_gene: -
j_gene: TRBJ1-2
v_gene: TRBV7-2
CDR3aa: CASSYIAGLRGYGYTF
CDR3nt: TGTGCCAGCAGCTACATCGCGGGCTTGCGGGGCTATGGCTACACCTTC

abundance: -
d_gene: -
j_gene: TRBJ2-2
v_gene: TRBV28
CDR3aa: CASSLYRELFF
CDR3nt: TGTGCCAGCAGTTTATATCGAGAGCTGTTTTTT

abundance: -
d_gene: TRBD1
j_gene: TRBJ2-7
v_gene: TRBV9
CDR3aa: CASSSSGGYSYEQYF
CDR3nt: TGTGCCAGCAGCTCGTCAGGGGGCTACTCCTACGAGCAGTACTTC

abundance: -
d_gene: -
j_gene: TRBJ1-5
v_gene: TRBV7-2
CDR3aa: CASSQRYTVPGPQHF
CDR3nt: TGTGCCAGCAGTCAGCGGTACACCGTCCCCGGGCCCCAGCATTTT

abundance: -
d_gene: TRBD2
j_gene: TRBJ2-5
v_gene: TRBV5-6
CDR3aa: CASSLPGLAAETQYF
CDR3nt: TGTGCCAGCAGCCTTCCGGGACTAGCGGCGGAGACCCAGTACTTC

abundance: -
d_gene: -
j_gene: TRBJ1-5
v_gene: TRBV19
CDR3aa: CASRTVMPELNQPQHF
CDR3nt: TGTGCCAGTCGTACAGTGATGCCTGAACTAAATCAGCCCCAGCATTTT

abundance: few
d_gene: TRBD1
j_gene: TRBJ2-1
v_gene: TRBV20-1
CDR3aa: CSAEPLDRWNEQFF
CDR3nt: TGCAGTGCCGAGCCTTTGGACAGGTGGAATGAGCAGTTCTTC

abundance: once
d_gene: TRBD1
j_gene: TRBJ2-7
v_gene: TRBV27
CDR3aa: CASSSRGRTGGRGEQYF
CDR3nt: TGTGCCAGCAGTTCTCGAGGAAGGACAGGCGGACGTGGAGAGCAGTACTTC

abundance: few
d_gene: -
j_gene: TRBJ1-4
v_gene: TRBV11-2
CDR3aa: CASSYKMTAKNEKLFF
CDR3nt: TGTGCCAGCAGCTACAAAATGACAGCTAAAAATGAAAAACTGTTTTTT

abundance: -
d_gene: -
j_gene: TRBJ1-1
v_gene: TRBV18
CDR3aa: CASSPGRNTEAFF
CDR3nt: TGTGCCAGCTCACCGGGGAGGAACACTGAAGCTTTCTTT

abundance: few
d_gene: -
j_gene: TRBJ1-6
v_gene: TRBV9
CDR3aa: CASSVAANSPLHF
CDR3nt: TGTGCCAGCAGCGTAGCAGCGAATTCACCCCTCCACTTT

abundance: few
d_gene: -
j_gene: TRBJ1-2
v_gene: TRBV6-2/TRBV6-3
CDR3aa: CASKMDGNPYGYTF
CDR3nt: TGTGCCAGCAAAATGGACGGCAACCCCTATGGCTACACCTTC

abundance: -
d_gene: -
j_gene: TRBJ2-5
v_gene: TRBV12-3/TRBV12-4
CDR3aa: CASSLSGGLRETQYF
CDR3nt: TGTGCCAGCAGTTTATCAGGGGGGTTGAGGGAGACCCAGTACTTC

abundance: -
d_gene: -
j_gene: TRBJ1-6
v_gene: TRBV12-3/TRBV12-4
CDR3aa: CASSFQGGNSPLHF
CDR3nt: TGTGCCAGCAGTTTTCAAGGGGGGAATTCACCCCTCCACTTT

abundance: -
d_gene: -
j_gene: TRBJ2-7
v_gene: TRBV27
CDR3aa: CASSLLGDEQYF
CDR3nt: TGTGCCAGCAGTCTCCTAGGGGACGAGCAGTACTTC

abundance: -
d_gene: -
j_gene: TRBJ1-1
v_gene: TRBV7-9
CDR3aa: CASSSLYGNTEAFF
CDR3nt: TGTGCCAGCAGCTCCCTGTATGGGAACACTGAAGCTTTCTTT

abundance: -
d_gene: -
j_gene: TRBJ2-3
v_gene: TRBV2
CDR3aa: CASKSSLADTQYF
CDR3nt: TGTGCCAGCAAGTCTAGTTTGGCAGATACGCAGTATTTT

abundance: -
d_gene: -
j_gene: TRBJ2-3
v_gene: TRBV4-1
CDR3aa: CASSQDPGHPGDTQYF
CDR3nt: TGCGCCAGCAGCCAGGATCCGGGACACCCGGGAGATACGCAGTATTTT

abundance: few
d_gene: -
j_gene: TRBJ1-3
v_gene: TRBV12-3/TRBV12-4
CDR3aa: CASSPVGRKAGNTIYF
CDR3nt: TGTGCCAGCAGCCCGGTGGGCAGGAAGGCTGGAAACACCATATATTTT

abundance: -
d_gene: -
j_gene: TRBJ2-7
v_gene: TRBV5-1
CDR3aa: CASSLFDRLYEQYF
CDR3nt: TGCGCCAGCAGCTTGTTCGACAGACTTTACGAGCAGTACTTC